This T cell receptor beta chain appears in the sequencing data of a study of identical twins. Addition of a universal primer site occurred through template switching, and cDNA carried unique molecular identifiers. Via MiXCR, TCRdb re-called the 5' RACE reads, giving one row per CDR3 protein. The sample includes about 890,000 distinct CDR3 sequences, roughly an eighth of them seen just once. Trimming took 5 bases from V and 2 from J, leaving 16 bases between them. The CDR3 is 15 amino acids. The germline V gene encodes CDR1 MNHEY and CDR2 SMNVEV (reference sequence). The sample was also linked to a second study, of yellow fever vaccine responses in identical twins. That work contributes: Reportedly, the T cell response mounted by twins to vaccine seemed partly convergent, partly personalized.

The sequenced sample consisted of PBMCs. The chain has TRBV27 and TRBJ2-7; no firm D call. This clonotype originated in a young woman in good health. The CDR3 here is CASSGRPTVPYEQYF. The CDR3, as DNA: TGTGCCAGCAGTGGCCGCCCCACGGTTCCCTACGAGCAGTACTTC.